Following are 2 T cell receptor beta chains from one sample sequenced in a study of regulatory T cells in long-lasting Graves disease. This sample's time point: newly diagnosed GD, antithyroid drugs for less than 3 months. RNA extracted from PBMCs served as the sequencing template. CDR3 regions were amplified by Arm-PCR using iRepertoire HTBI primers to build TCR beta libraries. One entry per CDR3 protein results from TCRdb running MiXCR on the multiplex PCR reads. The repertoire holds 350,000 to 550,000 distinct CDR3 sequences, with about 15% as singletons. The same specimen was also included in a second study, on T cells in Graves' hyperthyroidism and ophthalmopathy.

The sample in question was peripheral blood mononuclear cells (PBMCs), obtained at new diagnosis, from a patient treated with antithyroid drugs. Receptor source: a woman aged 45-65 years with Graves disease.

This clonotype has a handful of counts. The chain employs TRBV20-1 and TRBJ2-7, with TRBD2 matching over 9 bases. CDR1 is DFQATT and CDR2 is SNEGSKA in the germline V gene (reference sequence). CDR3 length: 13 amino acids. The CDR3 DNA reads TGCAGCGTTAGCGGGAGACTTGCCTACGAGCAGTACTTC. Its protein product is CSVSGRLAYEQYF.

A word on this clonotype: One end of the junction varies from germline; a read error may be responsible. The chain recombines TRBV11-2 with TRBJ2-7, with 8 bases fitting TRBD2. Per the germline V gene, CDR1 is SGHAT and CDR2 is FQNNGV. There are 14 residues in the CDR3. The CDR3 region is CVSTSGGFLYEQYF. The CDR3 DNA sequence: TGTGTCAGCACCAGCGGGGGTTTTCTCTACGAGCAGTACTTC.